These 9 T cell receptor beta chains came from one sample sequenced in a study of cytomegalovirus exposure and HLA in healthy donors. PCR involved 60 Vbeta and 13 Jbeta primers. Sequencing was performed with immunoSEQ multiplex PCR; in TCRdb, only in-frame clones are kept and a portion is missing. The table includes some 170,000 clones, almost 80% detected once. What was sequenced was PBMCs. Receptor source: a woman between 45 and 65 years old in good health and CMV-seronegative.

CDR3 sequence reads: CATLDREKTEAFF. The CDR3 nucleotides are TGTGCCACCCTTGACAGGGAGAAGACTGAAGCTTTCTTT. This chain connects TRBV27 to TRBJ1-1, with TRBD1 matching over 7 bases. Germline V gene data show CDR1 as MNHEY and CDR2 as SMNVEV (reference sequence). The junction had 10 bases not matched to a gene; V was cut back by 10 bases and J by 5 bases. This CDR3 is built from 13 residues.

The rearrangement links TRBV2 to TRBJ2-1; 10 bases line up with TRBD2. The CDR3 sequence is 15 residues long. V gave up 2 bases and J gave up 4 bases; unmatched junction bases: 2. CDR1 and CDR2 from the germline V gene are SNHLY and FYNNEI. CDR3 in amino acids: CASSERLAGYNEQFF. Written as DNA, the CDR3 is TGTGCCAGCAGTGAACGACTAGCGGGTTACAATGAGCAGTTCTTC.

The genes are TRBV2 and TRBJ1-2; D possibly corresponds to TRBD1 (6 bases). This CDR3 has 15 residues. V was cut by 7 bases and J by 2 bases, with 17 bases left in between. Germline-derived CDR1 and CDR2 are SNHLY and FYNNEI. Here the CDR3 DNA reads TGTGCCAGCAACGAGGACAGCCAGCCAAACTATGGCTACACCTTC. Translating gives CASNEDSQPNYGYTF.

The chain links TRBV19 to TRBJ2-3, with TRBD2 as a possible D gene (6 bases). The V gene's germline CDR1 is LNHDA and CDR2 SQIVND (reference sequence). V lost 5 bases and J lost 4, with 19 bases in between. This CDR3 is 16 amino acids long. The CDR3 protein is CASSLGTPGRPDTQYF. As DNA, the CDR3 is TGTGCCAGTAGTCTCGGGACGCCAGGGAGGCCAGATACGCAGTATTTT.

This rearrangement joins TRBV19 to TRBJ1-5; TRBD1 might be the D (5 bases). The germline V gene has CDR1 LNHDA and CDR2 SQIVND (reference sequence). The CDR3 covers 14 residues. The V end was cut by 4 bases, the J end by 5 bases, with 12 bases between. CDR3 amino acids: CASSKGQDDQPQHF. The CDR3 region has the DNA TGTGCCAGTAGTAAGGGGCAGGATGATCAGCCCCAGCATTTT. The full variable domain, with the rest looked up from reference TRBV19 and TRBJ1-5, is DGGITQSPKYLFRKEGQNVTLSCEQNLNHDAMYWYRQDPGQGLRLIYYSQIVNDFQKGDIAEGYSVSREKKESFPLTVTSAQKNPTAFYLCASSKGQDDQPQHFGDGTRLSIL.

This chain connects TRBV27 to TRBJ1-3; weak D call: TRBD1 (5 bases). Germline-derived CDR1 and CDR2 are MNHEY and SMNVEV (reference sequence). Trimming cost V 3 bases and J 3 bases, with 18 bases left between them. The CDR3 sequence is 17 residues long. The CDR3 here is CASSFPKARVYGNTIYF. CDR3 bases: TGTGCCAGCAGTTTTCCAAAGGCCAGGGTCTATGGAAACACCATATATTTT.

The J gene is TRBJ2-1, the V gene TRBV28, with 8 nucleotides matching TRBD2. Trimming cost V 5 bases and J 2 bases; bases outside gene matches: 8. The germline CDR1 and CDR2 sequences are MDHEN and SYDVKM. This CDR3 comprises 16 residues. As DNA, the CDR3 is TGTGCCAGCAGTCCAATAGCGGGACGGACCTACAATGAGCAGTTCTTC. Protein product: CASSPIAGRTYNEQFF. Filled out from reference TRBV28 and TRBJ2-1, the complete variable domain reads DVKVTQSSRYLVKRTGEKVFLECVQDMDHENMFWYRQDPGLGLRLIYFSYDVKMKEKGDIPEGYSVSREKKERFSLILESASTNQTSMYLCASSPIAGRTYNEQFFGPGTRLTVL.

The rearrangement links TRBV11-2 to TRBJ2-1, with 8 positions matching TRBD2. Germline loops: CDR1 SGHAT, CDR2 FQNNGV. J lost 3 bases, V lost 0 bases, and 4 bases had no gene match. The CDR3 totals 16 residues. In DNA, the CDR3 is TGTGCCAGCAGCTTAGATGGGACTAGGGGCTACAATGAGCAGTTCTTC. Translated, it gives CASSLDGTRGYNEQFF.

This clone was counted between two and nine times. CDR3 DNA sequence: TGTGCCAGCAGTCCTCCAGGGGAAGAAGCTTTCTTT. It specifies CASSPPGEEAFF. The chain links TRBV27 to TRBJ1-1; D is possibly TRBD1 (6 bases). V was cut by 5 bases and J by 8 bases, with 12 bases left in between. The CDR3 totals 12 residues. CDR1 is MNHEY, CDR2 SMNVEV, per germline (reference sequence).